A single TCR beta chain is shown here with its context. The table came from immunoSEQ multiplex PCR; TCRdb's copy has only in-frame clones and leaves some out. The data show 310,000 or so clones, roughly 87% seen once. The data originate from a study of blood T cell repertoires in COVID-19. The overall study: COVID-19 samples collected from the United States, Italy and Spain covered acute and convalescent phases.

Germline lookup yields CDR1 MNHEY and CDR2 SVGAGI. Trimming cost V 4 bases and J 9 bases, with 11 bases left between them. The CDR3 has 12 residues. Sequenced sample: peripheral blood. The sequence was obtained from a man aged 25 to 40 with COVID-19, enrolled during active disease. This chain connects TRBV6-5 to TRBJ2-3; a possible D gene is TRBD2 (5 bases). CDR3 protein: CASSSTPGTQYF. The CDR3 coding sequence is TGTGCCAGCAGTTCCACCCCGGGGACGCAGTATTTT.